This T cell receptor (beta chain) was documented in a study of cytomegalovirus exposure and HLA in healthy donors. Study-level points and caveats: The records held CMV serostatus as the only immune exposure information. TCR beta V- and J-gene trimming, according to a later analysis, was linked to a missense DCLRE1C variant.

Both 60 Vbeta primers and 13 Jbeta primers went into the PCR. Per the original data handling: A later analysis tallied about 80 million unique TCR beta chains, about 12 million of them shared. This table comes from immunoSEQ multiplex PCR, and its TCRdb copy is limited to in-frame clones, with some not included. The V and J calls and clone size come from that table; D and trimming were worked out from the DNA. The table includes approximately 280,000 clones, 86% detected once. After removal of 3 bases from V and 10 bases from J, the junction contained 5 bases not matched to a gene. Germline CDR1 and CDR2: MGHRA and YSYEKL. This CDR3 contains 13 residues. As for this clone: The antigen is unknown.

The V and J genes are TRBV4-1 and TRBJ2-1; 8 positions match TRBD1. The clonotype comes from a man in his forties in good health and CMV-seropositive. Sequencing input: PBMCs. The CDR3 loop is CASSQDREAEQFF. DNA of the CDR3: TGCGCCAGCAGCCAGGACAGGGAAGCGGAGCAGTTCTTC.